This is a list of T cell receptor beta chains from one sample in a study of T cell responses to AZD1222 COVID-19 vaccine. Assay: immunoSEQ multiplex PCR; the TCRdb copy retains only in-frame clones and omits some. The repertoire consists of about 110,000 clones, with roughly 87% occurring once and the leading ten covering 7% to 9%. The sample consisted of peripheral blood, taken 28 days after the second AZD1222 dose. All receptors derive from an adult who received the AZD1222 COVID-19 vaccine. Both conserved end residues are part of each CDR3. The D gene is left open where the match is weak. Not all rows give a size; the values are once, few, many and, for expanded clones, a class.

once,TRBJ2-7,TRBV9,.,TGTGCCAGCAGCGTAGCGGCAGGGTCCTACGAGCAGTACTTC,CASSVAAGSYEQYF
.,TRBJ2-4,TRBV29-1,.,TGCAGCGTTACGCTAGCCAAAAACATTCAGTACTTC,CSVTLAKNIQYF
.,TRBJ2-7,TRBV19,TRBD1,TGTGCCAGTAGAGCTACTACAGGGACAGGACACTCCTACGAGCAGTACTTC,CASRATTGTGHSYEQYF
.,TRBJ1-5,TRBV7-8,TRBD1,TGTGCCAGCAGCCCCCGGGACAGGGGCGACTCTAGCAATCAGCCCCAGCATTTT,CASSPRDRGDSSNQPQHF
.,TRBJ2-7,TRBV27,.,TGTGCCAGCAGTTTACTGGCTAGCTCCTACGAGCAGTACTTC,CASSLLASSYEQYF
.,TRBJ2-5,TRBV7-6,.,TGTGCCAGCAGCTTAAGGGAGACCGACAGGCAAGAGACCCAGTACTTC,CASSLRETDRQETQYF
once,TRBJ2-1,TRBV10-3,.,TGTGCCATCAGTGTCTCGACAGGTCCCTACAATGAGCAGTTCTTC,CAISVSTGPYNEQFF
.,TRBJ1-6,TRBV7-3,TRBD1,TGTGCCAGCAGCCTAAGGGACAGGGGAAATTCACCCCTCCACTTT,CASSLRDRGNSPLHF
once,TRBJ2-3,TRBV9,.,TGTGCCAGCAGCGTAGACCGCCCGACAGATACGCAGTATTTT,CASSVDRPTDTQYF
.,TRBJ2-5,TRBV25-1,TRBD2,TGTGCCAGCAGTGTGGGAGGGGCAGGTCGGGAGACCCAGTACTTC,CASSVGGAGRETQYF
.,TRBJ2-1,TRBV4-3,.,TGCGCCAGCAGCCAAGGGGCCCATACTAGGAGCTCCTACAATGAGCAGTTCTTC,CASSQGAHTRSSYNEQFF
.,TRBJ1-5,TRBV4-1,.,TGCGCCAGCAGCCAAGCGGGGGGAGGCGGTAGCAATCAGCCCCAGCATTTT,CASSQAGGGGSNQPQHF
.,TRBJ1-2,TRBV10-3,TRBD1,TGTGCCATCAGAGGACAGGGAATTTATGGCTACACCTTC,CAIRGQGIYGYTF
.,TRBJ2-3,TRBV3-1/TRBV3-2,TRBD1,TGTGCCAGCAGCCATCCTGGACAGGGGGCAACAGATACGCAGTATTTT,CASSHPGQGATDTQYF
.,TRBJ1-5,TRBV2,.,TGTGCCAGCCTCCCGGGGGCTAGCAATCAGCCCCAGCATTTT,CASLPGASNQPQHF
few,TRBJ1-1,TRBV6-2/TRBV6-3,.,TGTGCCAGCAGTTATGGTGAAAACACTGAAGCTTTCTTT,CASSYGENTEAFF
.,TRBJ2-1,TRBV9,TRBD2,TGTGCCAGCAGCGTAGCGGCGGGGGACCGCTCCTACAATGAGCAGTTCTTC,CASSVAAGDRSYNEQFF
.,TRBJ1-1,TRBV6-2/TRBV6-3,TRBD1,TGTGCCAGCAGTTACACCACAGGGGCTGAAGCTTTCTTT,CASSYTTGAEAFF
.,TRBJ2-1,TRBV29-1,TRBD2,TGCAGCGCCCGGGGGGTAGCGGGGGTCTACAATGAGCAGTTCTTC,CSARGVAGVYNEQFF
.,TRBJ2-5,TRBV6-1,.,TGTGCCAGCAGGGGGGAGCAAAAGAAAGAGACCCAGTACTTC,CASRGEQKKETQYF
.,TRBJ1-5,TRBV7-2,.,TGTGCCAGCAGCTTAGTAGGGACCCAGCCCCAGCATTTT,CASSLVGTQPQHF
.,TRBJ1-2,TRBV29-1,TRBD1,TGCAGCGGGGGGGACAGGAACTATGGCTACACCTTC,CSGGDRNYGYTF
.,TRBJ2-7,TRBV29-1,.,TGCAGCGTTGAAGTAGCGGATCGCGGCTACGAGCAGTACTTC,CSVEVADRGYEQYF
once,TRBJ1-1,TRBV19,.,TGTGCGAGTAATTTCGCCACTGAAGCTTTCTTT,CASNFATEAFF
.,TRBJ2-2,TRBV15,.,TGTGCCACCAGCGCCGAATTATTTTCCAGATCCCCGAACACCGGGGAGCTGTTTTTT,CATSAELFSRSPNTGELFF
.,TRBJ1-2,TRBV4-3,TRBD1,TGCGCCAGCAGCCAAGTTGTGGCGCAGGGGGTGTATGGCTACACCTTC,CASSQVVAQGVYGYTF
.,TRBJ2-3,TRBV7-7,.,TGTGCTAGCAGCTTAGACCGTGGCACAGATACGCAGTATTTT,CASSLDRGTDTQYF
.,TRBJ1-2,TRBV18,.,TGTGCCAGCTCACTTTCGGGGGGACGCTATGGCTACACCTTC,CASSLSGGRYGYTF
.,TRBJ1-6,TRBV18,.,TGTGCCAGCTCCCCGCGGGAGGCAGAGACACCCCTCCACTTT,CASSPREAETPLHF
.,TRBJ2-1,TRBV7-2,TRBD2,TGTGCCAGCAGCTTAGGCGGGGGGCGGCCCGTCAATGAGCAGTTCTTC,CASSLGGGRPVNEQFF
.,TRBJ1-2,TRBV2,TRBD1,TGTGCCAGTAGAGGACAGGGGTTTGGCTACACCTTC,CASRGQGFGYTF
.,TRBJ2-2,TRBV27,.,TGTGCCAGCAGTTTCCTGGCGGCGAACACCGGGGAGCTGTTTTTT,CASSFLAANTGELFF